These 28 T cell receptor beta chains originate from one sample sequenced in a study of T cells after posttransplantation cyclophosphamide (dated by TCRdb to the mid-2010s). The method behind the library was the immunoSEQ multiplex PCR assay. TCRdb limited this immuneACCESS table to in-frame rearrangements with V and J called. A share of clones is missing; checked studies link under half to unresolved V genes, and the rest is unexplained. This sample holds some 1,800 clones in total, without any singletons. The ten largest clonotypes hold approximately 3% of the sample. The treatment or condition label, read with the paper, signifies: high-dose cyclophosphamide on days +3 and +4 as single-agent GVHD prophylaxis. For conditioning, the PTCy patients got busulfan and fludarabine, then a related or unrelated marrow graft, followed by cyclophosphamide on days +3 and +4. The sample in question was PBMCs, obtained about 400 days after allogeneic stem cell transplant with posttransplant cyclophosphamide. These receptors all come from a male patient aged 60 to 75 who received an allogeneic stem cell transplant from an unrelated donor, was CMV-positive, and had acute and chronic GVHD. After a transplant, some T cells may be the graft donor's own cells.

This clone was detected only a few times. This specimen includes other DNA sequences encoding the same CDR3. This chain connects TRBV19 to TRBJ1-2; 7 bases are shared with TRBD1. The CDR3 contains 16 residues. Trimming at V came to 5 bases and at J to 2 bases, leaving 11 bases not matched to a gene. In germline, CDR1 is LNHDA, CDR2 SQIVND (reference sequence). Written as DNA, the CDR3 is TGTGCCAGTAGTCGTACCTACAGGGGATCCAACTATGGCTACACCTTC. Translating it yields CASSRTYRGSNYGYTF.

In its sample, this clone was seen many times. The chain carries TRBV11-3 and TRBJ1-5, with D hard to call. The CDR3 contains 13 residues. Germline values: CDR1 SGHNT, CDR2 YENEEA. V lost 4 bases to trimming and J lost 2 bases, with 6 bases between them. The CDR3 here is CASSSTGNQPQHF. CDR3 coding DNA: TGTGCCAGCAGCTCAACGGGCAATCAGCCCCAGCATTTT.

This clone ranks as medium-sized. The chain carries TRBV4-1 and TRBJ2-1; a possible D gene is TRBD2 (6 bases). The germline V gene encodes CDR1 MGHRA and CDR2 YSYEKL. Deletions cut 4 bases from V and 6 bases from J, with 19 bases between. This CDR3 has 16 residues. The CDR3 sequence is CASSPPGGFGANEQFF. For the CDR3, the DNA is TGCGCCAGCAGCCCCCCCGGGGGATTCGGAGCCAATGAGCAGTTCTTC.

This clone was observed many times. The rearrangement joins TRBV7-9 to TRBJ2-3, with 7 positions matching TRBD1. Germline V gives CDR1 SEHNR, CDR2 FQNEAQ (reference sequence). The V and J ends lost 1 base and 1 base, in that order; junction bases with no gene match: 2. The CDR3 covers 15 residues. CDR3 sequence reads: CASSLGQGGTDTQYF. Here the CDR3 DNA reads TGTGCCAGCAGCTTAGGACAGGGTGGCACAGATACGCAGTATTTT.

This clone appeared a few times. The rearrangement uses TRBV2 and TRBJ1-6; D is undetermined. The CDR3 loop spans 15 amino acids. V was shortened by 7 bases and J by 5 bases, with 15 bases between the two germline ends. Germline V gene sequence: CDR1 SNHLY, CDR2 FYNNEI. CDR3 bases: TGTGCCAGCACCTTGGGAGGAAAACATAATTCACCCCTCCACTTT. Encoded protein: CASTLGGKHNSPLHF.

This clone is labeled medium-sized (0.01 to 0.1%). CDR3 sequence reads: CASSILSDRRSAGELFF. The CDR3 coding sequence is TGTGCCAGTAGTATCCTATCTGACCGCCGAAGCGCCGGGGAGCTGTTTTTT. The chain couples TRBV19 to TRBJ2-2; D unresolved. The CDR3 spans 17 residues. Germline V lookup: CDR1 LNHDA, CDR2 SQIVND (reference sequence). Trimming took 3 bases from V and 6 from J, leaving 20 bases between them.

By share, this clone counts as medium-sized. V and J are TRBV9 and TRBJ2-7; D might be TRBD2 (5 bases). Trimming removed 2 bases at V and 2 bases at J, with 11 bases between. CDR3 length: 14 amino acids. Germline CDR1 and CDR2: SGDLS and YYNGEE. The CDR3 bases are TGTGCCAGCAGCGTCCGCCAGCGGCCCTACGAGCAGTACTTC. Translated: CASSVRQRPYEQYF.

This clone was seen many times. This chain links TRBV23-1 with TRBJ2-3; D gene unclear. TRBV23-1 is an ORF, and what it does is uncertain. Deletions cut 2 bases from V and 1 base from J, with 16 bases between. The CDR3 length is 17 residues. The CDR3 loop reads CASSQEVERIRTDTQYF. CDR3 coding DNA: TGCGCCAGCAGTCAAGAAGTAGAGCGAATACGCACAGATACGCAGTATTTT.

This clone is judged medium-sized (0.01 to 0.1%). This sequence joins TRBV19 and TRBJ2-7; 9 bases agree with TRBD2. The germline V gene encodes CDR1 LNHDA and CDR2 SQIVND (reference sequence). V lost 4 bases and J lost 7; bases outside the gene matches: 5. The CDR3 spans 13 residues. In nucleotides, the CDR3 is TGTGCCAGTAGTAGCGGGAGGGCTGGAGAGCAGTACTTC. Its protein product is CASSSGRAGEQYF. Full variable domain (rest looked up from reference TRBV19 and TRBJ2-7): DGGITQSPKYLFRKEGQNVTLSCEQNLNHDAMYWYRQDPGQGLRLIYYSQIVNDFQKGDIAEGYSVSREKKESFPLTVTSAQKNPTAFYLCASSSGRAGEQYFGPGTRLTVT.

This clone turned up a few times. The chain links TRBV11-2 to TRBJ2-3; 10 bases match TRBD2. Germline V lookup: CDR1 SGHAT, CDR2 FQNNGV. The CDR3 contains 16 residues. V lost 5 bases, J lost 4 bases, and 9 bases stayed unmatched. CDR3 in amino acids: CASSRQAGGPSDTQYF. CDR3 nucleotide sequence: TGTGCCAGCAGCCGACAAGCGGGAGGGCCCTCAGATACGCAGTATTTT.

This clone is classed as large. The chain recombines TRBV19 with TRBJ1-1, with 9 bases fitting TRBD1. The junction had 6 bases not matched to a gene; V was cut back by 3 bases and J by 4 bases. The CDR3 is 15 residues long. Germline loops: CDR1 LNHDA, CDR2 SQIVND (reference sequence). Here the CDR3 reads CASSILGQGGTEAFF. CDR3 DNA: TGTGCCAGTAGTATTTTGGGACAGGGTGGCACTGAAGCTTTCTTT.

This clone came up many times. The CDR3 sequence: CASSAKLAGEQYV. The CDR3 coding sequence is TGTGCCAGCAGCGCTAAACTAGCGGGCGAGCAGTACGTC. The chain is built from TRBV6-6 and TRBJ2-7, with 9 bases identical to TRBD2. Germline trimming cut 6 bases from V and 6 bases from J; bases unmatched to any gene: 6. The V gene's germline CDR1 is MNHNY and CDR2 SVGAGI (reference sequence). The CDR3 totals 13 residues.

This clone is termed medium-sized (0.01 to 0.1%). The CDR3 loop is CASRGLAASTDTQYF. The CDR3 nucleotides read TGCGCCAGCCGTGGACTAGCGGCTAGCACAGATACGCAGTATTTT. The chain carries TRBV5-1 and TRBJ2-3, with 10 bases fitting TRBD2. Trimming cost V 7 bases and J 0 bases; bases outside gene matches: 5. The CDR3 totals 15 residues. Germline V CDR1 and CDR2: SGHRS, YFSETQ.

This clone is judged medium-sized. The V gene is TRBV29-1, the J gene TRBJ1-3, with no clear D. Per the germline V gene, CDR1 is SQVTM and CDR2 is ANQGSEA. The V end was cut by 4 bases, the J end by 7 bases, with 11 bases between. The CDR3 runs to 12 residues. The CDR3 loop is CSVAHAGNTIYF. The CDR3 nucleotides are TGCAGCGTTGCCCACGCCGGGAACACCATATATTTT.

By sample share, this clone is medium-sized. This chain connects TRBV6-6 to TRBJ2-2; 7 nucleotides agree with TRBD1. The ends lost 8 bases at V and 4 bases at J; junction bases unmatched: 10. Per the germline V gene, CDR1 is MNHNY and CDR2 is SVGAGI (reference sequence). The CDR3 sequence is 15 residues long. Here the CDR3 reads CASLVGDSRTGELFF. The CDR3 coding sequence is TGTGCCAGCCTGGTTGGGGACAGTCGCACCGGGGAGCTGTTTTTT.

By sample fraction, this clone is medium-sized (0.01 to 0.1%). The chain joins TRBV6-1 to TRBJ1-2; the D is unclear. Germline V CDR1 and CDR2: MNHNS, SASEGT. The V end lost 2 bases, the J end lost 2 bases, and 6 bases lay between the germline ends. CDR3 length: 13 residues. CDR3 bases: TGTGCCAGCAGTGAAACGCGGAACTATGGCTACACCTTC. Protein product: CASSETRNYGYTF.

This clone is medium-sized within its sample. This chain uses TRBV4-3 with TRBJ1-2, with unresolved D. V lost 2 bases and J lost 2, with 24 bases in between. The V gene's germline CDR1 is LGHNA and CDR2 YSLEER. The CDR3 has 19 amino acids. This CDR3 is CASSQWAKPGSSGNYGYTF. CDR3 sequence (DNA): TGCGCCAGCAGCCAATGGGCGAAGCCTGGCTCCTCAGGAAACTATGGCTACACCTTC.

This clone counts as medium-sized. The chain joins TRBV19 to TRBJ2-3; D call uncertain. V was trimmed by 5 bases and J by 1 base, leaving 7 bases between them. The germline V gene encodes CDR1 LNHDA and CDR2 SQIVND (reference sequence). This CDR3 spans 13 amino acids. The CDR3 coding sequence is TGTGCCAGTAGTCTCTTTGGCACAGATACGCAGTATTTT. This sequence encodes CASSLFGTDTQYF.

Within the sample, this clone is medium-sized. The chain uses TRBV7-8 and TRBJ1-5; D might be TRBD1 (6 bases). This CDR3 comprises 20 residues. CDR1 is SGHVS, CDR2 FQNEAQ, per germline. V was shortened by 2 bases and J by 3 bases, with 26 bases between the two germline ends. CDR3 coding DNA: TGTGCCAGCAGCTTAACGGGGCGGTCAACAGGGAAGGATTACAATCAGCCCCAGCATTTT. Protein: CASSLTGRSTGKDYNQPQHF.

CDR3: CASSPEALATNEKLFF. CDR3 coding DNA: TGTGCCAGCTCACCAGAGGCTTTAGCAACTAATGAAAAACTGTTTTTT. The V and J genes are TRBV18 and TRBJ1-4, with no clear D. Looked up from germline, CDR1 is KGHSH and CDR2 is LQKENI. CDR3 length: 16 amino acids. Between the trimmed V and J ends, which lost 2 bases and 0 bases, there was a span of 10 bases.

This clone was seen a handful of times. The chain uses TRBV20-1 and TRBJ2-7, with a weak D call TRBD1 (6 bases). V was shortened by 5 bases and J by 6 bases, with 11 bases between the two germline ends. Looked up from germline, CDR1 is DFQATT and CDR2 is SNEGSKA (reference sequence). CDR3 length equals 11 residues. The CDR3 sequence: CSAPNRAEQYF. The CDR3 nucleotides are TGCAGTGCTCCGAACAGGGCCGAGCAGTACTTC.

In its sample, this clone was seen many times. The chain couples TRBV6-5 to TRBJ1-1; 7 nucleotides align to TRBD1. This CDR3 has 14 amino acids. V lost 5 bases to trimming and J lost 5 bases; unmatched junction nucleotides: 8. Germline values: CDR1 MNHEY, CDR2 SVGAGI. CDR3: CASSQTGVLTEAFF. The CDR3 bases are TGTGCCAGCAGTCAAACAGGGGTGTTGACTGAAGCTTTCTTT.

This clone was recorded many times. V gene TRBV27 combines with J gene TRBJ2-1, with 12 bases identical to TRBD2. CDR3 length equals 15 residues. CDR1 and CDR2 (germline): MNHEY, SMNVEV (reference sequence). V was clipped by 8 bases and J by 6 bases; unmatched bases: 8. CDR3 sequence (DNA): TGTGCCAGCTCCGGACTAGCGGGATTAGCCAATGAGCAGTTCTTC. Translated: CASSGLAGLANEQFF.

This clone has a handful of counts. The chain combines TRBV4-1 with TRBJ1-2, with D tentatively TRBD1 (5 bases). Germline V gives CDR1 MGHRA, CDR2 YSYEKL. V lost 0 bases and J lost 8, with 16 bases in between. The CDR3 runs to 15 residues. In DNA, the CDR3 is TGCGCCAGCAGCCAAGATCAGGGAATAACGGGCGGCTACACCTTC. This codes for CASSQDQGITGGYTF.

In its sample, this clone is medium-sized. The J gene is TRBJ1-3, the V gene TRBV2, with a weak D call TRBD1 (6 bases). The germline CDR1 and CDR2 sequences are SNHLY and FYNNEI. The length of the CDR3 is 14 residues. The V end lost 7 bases, the J end lost 4 bases, and 14 bases lay between the germline ends. Here the CDR3 reads CASKGTISGNTIYF. In DNA form, the CDR3 reads TGTGCCAGCAAGGGGACAATCTCAGGAAACACCATATATTTT.

This clone counts as medium-sized (0.01 to 0.1%). The chain recombines TRBV4-2 with TRBJ1-2, with 7 positions matching TRBD1. Trimming cost V 0 bases and J 4 bases; bases outside gene matches: 20. Germline V gene lookup returns CDR1 LGHNA and CDR2 YNFKEQ. The CDR3 extends over 20 amino acids. The DNA of the CDR3 is TGTGCCAGCAGCCAAGATTTTGACAGGAGTGTCCACAGGGGTTTCTATGGCTACACCTTC. This sequence encodes CASSQDFDRSVHRGFYGYTF.

This clone ranks as medium-sized. The CDR3 DNA sequence: TGTGCCAGCAGCAGCCGACTAGATGAAAAACTGTTTTTT. This translates into CASSSRLDEKLFF. The chain uses TRBV4-2 and TRBJ1-4; D unclear. Trimming stripped 5 bases from V and 6 bases from J, with 10 bases between. The CDR3 length is 13 residues. Germline lookup yields CDR1 LGHNA and CDR2 YNFKEQ.

This clone is judged medium-sized. V usage is TRBV2 and J usage is TRBJ1-1; perhaps TRBD1 as D (5 bases). This CDR3 region has 14 residues. Germline lookup yields CDR1 SNHLY and CDR2 FYNNEI. V lost 3 bases and J 6 bases, leaving 14 bases between the germline ends. In nucleotides, the CDR3 is TGTGCCAGCAGTGATATGGGGGGTTGGGCTGAAGCTTTCTTT. Translation gives CASSDMGGWAEAFF. Complete variable domain (other parts from reference TRBV2 and TRBJ1-1): EPEVTQTPSHQVTQMGQEVILRCVPISNHLYFYWYRQILGQKVEFLVSFYNNEISEKSEIFDDQFSVERPDGSNFTLKIRSTKLEDSAMYFCASSDMGGWAEAFFGQGTRLTVV.